This is a list of T cell receptor beta chains from one sample in a study of blood T cell repertoires in COVID-19. Libraries were prepared by immunoSEQ multiplex PCR; TCRdb keeps only in-frame clonotypes and omits some of them. The table has roughly 100,000 clones, about four fifths seen once. Specimen: peripheral blood. The receptors come from a man between 60 and 70 years old with acute or convalescent COVID-19. CDR3s include the opening cysteine and the closing phenylalanine or tryptophan. A D gene is named only where the DNA matches it firmly. Where a row states a size, it is once, few, many or the class of an expanded clone; other rows omit it.

d_gene	abundance	j_gene	v_gene	CDR3nt	CDR3aa
TRBD1	-	TRBJ2-1	TRBV24-1	TGTGCCACCAGTGACCGAGGGACAGGGGACGGGAATGAGCAGTTCTTC	CATSDRGTGDGNEQFF
TRBD1	once	TRBJ2-7	TRBV28	TGTGCCAGCAGTCCTGGGGACAGGGGGCTCAACGAGCAGTACTTC	CASSPGDRGLNEQYF
-	-	TRBJ2-2	TRBV7-7	TGTGCTAGCAGCTTATCACAGCCGAACACCGGGGAGCTGTTTTTT	CASSLSQPNTGELFF
TRBD2	-	TRBJ2-5	TRBV5-1	TGCGCCAGCAGCTTCCCTAGCGGGAGTCCCCAAGAGACCCAGTACTTC	CASSFPSGSPQETQYF
-	-	TRBJ2-5	TRBV7-9	TGTGCCAGCAGCTTAGGGGCGGGTTACCAAGAGACCCAGTACTTC	CASSLGAGYQETQYF
TRBD1	once	TRBJ1-2	TRBV6-5	TGTGCCAGCAGTTCGCAGGGGGGAGATGGCTACACCTTC	CASSSQGGDGYTF
TRBD2	-	TRBJ2-5	TRBV11-2	TGTGCCAGCAGCCCGCGCCAGACTAGCGGGGGGGCACAGACCCAGTACTTC	CASSPRQTSGGAQTQYF
TRBD1	-	TRBJ2-3	TRBV7-3	TGTGCCAGCAGCTCTACAGGGGGCGATACGCAGTATTTT	CASSSTGGDTQYF
TRBD1	-	TRBJ2-3	TRBV30	TGTGCCTGGAGCCCCGGGGGACAGGGGGAGAGGACGCAGTATTTT	CAWSPGGQGERTQYF
-	once	TRBJ2-3	TRBV7-9	TGTGCCAGCAGCTTAAACGGGGGAGATACGCAGTATTTT	CASSLNGGDTQYF
TRBD2	few	TRBJ2-7	TRBV13	TGTGCCAGCACCCCCCCGGGACTAGCGGCTTACGAGCAGTACTTC	CASTPPGLAAYEQYF
-	-	TRBJ2-7	TRBV6-5	TGTGCCAGCACGGGTACGGCGGGCTCCTACGAGCAGTACTTC	CASTGTAGSYEQYF
TRBD1	-	TRBJ1-6	TRBV7-2	TGTGCCAGCAGCGTACGGACAGGGCCTAATTCACCCCTCCACTTT	CASSVRTGPNSPLHF
TRBD1	once	TRBJ2-1	TRBV6-4	TGTGCCAGCAGTGATGAAACAGGGGTAGGGAATGAGCAGTTCTTC	CASSDETGVGNEQFF
-	-	TRBJ1-1	TRBV4-1	TGCGCCAGCAGCCAAAAAAATCCTGGGGGGGTAGGGACATCGAACACTGAAGCTTTCTTT	CASSQKNPGGVGTSNTEAFF
-	-	TRBJ2-1	TRBV5-1	TGCGCCAGCAGCTTGGTTCTAGCCCGCGGTGAGCAGTTCTTC	CASSLVLARGEQFF
TRBD2	few	TRBJ2-5	TRBV11-2	TGTGCCAGCAGAAGACTAGCGGGTGGGGAGACCCAGTACTTC	CASRRLAGGETQYF
-	-	TRBJ1-1	TRBV21-1	TGTGCCAGCAGCAAACCACCTCCCACAGAACTGAACACTGAAGCTTTCTTT	CASSKPPPTELNTEAFF
TRBD2	-	TRBJ2-7	TRBV29-1	TGCAGCGTCGTAGCGGGAGTCGACGAGCAGTACTTC	CSVVAGVDEQYF